These 18 T cell receptor beta chains were all obtained from the same sample, sequenced in a study of cytomegalovirus exposure and HLA in healthy donors. Method: immunoSEQ multiplex PCR; TCRdb's copy keeps in-frame clones and lacks some. The sample holds around 69,000 clones, nearly 96% seen once. The specimen was PBMCs. Source of these receptors: a woman under 30 in good health and CMV-seropositive.

V usage is TRBV10-2 and J usage is TRBJ2-5, with 7 bases that match TRBD2. The CDR3 totals 15 residues. Germline CDR1 is WSHSY and CDR2 is SAAADI. The V gene end was trimmed by 7 bases and the J gene end by 2 bases; junction bases not matched to a gene: 10. The CDR3 DNA is TGCGCCAGCACGCCGCGGGGGAGCAGTCAAGAGACCCAGTACTTC. This translates into CASTPRGSSQETQYF.

The J gene is TRBJ2-3, the V gene TRBV18; 12 nucleotides match TRBD2. V was clipped by 6 bases and J by 2 bases; unmatched bases: 6. The CDR3 length is 16 residues. In germline, CDR1 is KGHSH, CDR2 LQKENI. CDR3 nucleotides: TGTGCCAGCTCGACCCGGACTAGCGGGATCACAGATACGCAGTATTTT. Protein: CASSTRTSGITDTQYF.

The chain uses TRBV19 and TRBJ1-4, with 8 bases fitting TRBD1. This CDR3 contains 15 residues. The V gene end was trimmed by 1 base and the J gene end by 13 bases; junction bases not matched to a gene: 11. Germline loops: CDR1 LNHDA, CDR2 SQIVND (reference sequence). The CDR3 spells CASSIAGLGQGRLFF. The CDR3, as DNA: TGTGCCAGTAGTATAGCCGGTTTAGGACAGGGAAGACTGTTTTTT.

The chain uses TRBV28 and TRBJ2-1, with 11 bases that match TRBD2. CDR3 size: 15 residues. The V and J ends lost 7 bases and 4 bases, in that order; junction bases with no gene match: 6. From germline, CDR1 is MDHEN and CDR2 SYDVKM. The CDR3 spells CASKPTSGVYNEQFF. The CDR3 bases are TGTGCCAGCAAACCGACTAGCGGGGTTTACAATGAGCAGTTCTTC.

CDR3 sequence: CAWTSGRSDSNQPQHF. The CDR3 region has the DNA TGTGCCTGGACCTCGGGGAGAAGTGATAGCAATCAGCCCCAGCATTTT. The rearrangement links TRBV30 to TRBJ1-5; no clear D gene. Germline CDR1 reads GTSNPN; CDR2 reads SVGIG (reference sequence). V gave up 4 bases and J gave up 0 bases, with 16 bases separating them. The CDR3 has 16 residues.

The chain uses TRBV27 and TRBJ2-1; 8 nucleotides align to TRBD2. CDR3 length equals 15 residues. The germline V gene has CDR1 MNHEY and CDR2 SMNVEV (reference sequence). V was clipped by 6 bases and J by 4 bases; unmatched bases: 8. Written as DNA, the CDR3 is TGTGCCAGCAGAGCGAGCGGGAGTACGTACAATGAGCAGTTCTTC. Protein product: CASRASGSTYNEQFF.

The chain uses TRBV7-8 and TRBJ1-1; D uncertain. The V gene's germline CDR1 is SGHVS and CDR2 FQNEAQ. V was clipped by 1 base and J by 6 bases, with 15 bases between them. This CDR3 contains 15 residues. Written as DNA, the CDR3 is TGTGCCAGCAGCTTAGATTGGGCGTCAGCCTCTGAAGCTTTCTTT. This gives the protein CASSLDWASASEAFF.

This rearrangement joins TRBV4-1 to TRBJ2-2; 8 bases align to TRBD2. J lost 5 bases, V lost 0 bases, and 5 bases had no gene match. The CDR3 runs 16 residues. Germline V gives CDR1 MGHRA, CDR2 YSYEKL. The CDR3 region has the DNA TGCGCCAGCAGCCAAGACGGGAGGGCCAGGACCGGGGAGCTGTTTTTT. This sequence encodes CASSQDGRARTGELFF.

V gene TRBV29-1 combines with J gene TRBJ2-5, with a weak D call TRBD1 (5 bases). V lost 5 bases and J lost 5, with 12 bases in between. Looked up from germline, CDR1 is SQVTM and CDR2 is ANQGSEA. The CDR3 contains 12 residues. CDR3 loop: CSVKQVRETQYF. CDR3 sequence (DNA): TGCAGCGTTAAACAGGTCAGGGAGACCCAGTACTTC.

The chain joins TRBV2 to TRBJ2-7; D is perhaps TRBD1 (6 bases). Germline lookup yields CDR1 SNHLY and CDR2 FYNNEI. V was clipped by 3 bases and J by 5 bases, with 23 bases between them. The CDR3 sequence is 17 residues long. CDR3 bases: TGTGCCAGCAGTGACCCCTACGCACAGGGAACGCTAAACGAGCAGTACTTC. Amino acids: CASSDPYAQGTLNEQYF.

V is TRBV11-2 and J is TRBJ2-2; 11 bases map to TRBD1. The junction had 12 bases not matched to a gene; V was cut back by 5 bases and J by 4 bases. The CDR3 consists of 18 residues. CDR1 is SGHAT and CDR2 is FQNNGV in the germline V gene. The CDR3 DNA reads TGTGCCAGCAGCCACTACCGGGACAGGGGGACCGGCACCGGGGAGCTGTTTTTT. Encoded protein: CASSHYRDRGTGTGELFF. The entire variable domain, with the rest obtained from reference TRBV11-2 and TRBJ2-2, is as follows: EAGVAQSPRYKIIEKRQSVAFWCNPISGHATLYWYQQILGQGPKLLIQFQNNGVVDDSQLPKDRFSAERLKGVDSTLKIQPAKLEDSAVYLCASSHYRDRGTGTGELFFGEGSRLTVL.

This chain joins TRBV2 and TRBJ2-2; 10 nucleotides line up with TRBD2. With 6 bases clipped from V and 3 bases from J, the junction kept 7 bases outside the gene matches. Germline V CDR1 and CDR2: SNHLY, FYNNEI. The CDR3 is made up of 16 amino acids. CDR3 bases: TGTGCCAGCAGGGCGACTAGCGGGTCCTACACCGGGGAGCTGTTTTTT. This encodes CASRATSGSYTGELFF. Together with reference TRBV2 and TRBJ2-2, the CDR3 gives the full variable domain: EPEVTQTPSHQVTQMGQEVILRCVPISNHLYFYWYRQILGQKVEFLVSFYNNEISEKSEIFDDQFSVERPDGSNFTLKIRSTKLEDSAMYFCASRATSGSYTGELFFGEGSRLTVL.

The V gene is TRBV11-2, the J gene TRBJ1-1; TRBD1 is a possible D gene (5 bases). Trimming removed 1 base from V and 1 base from J, with 13 bases in between. Germline V gene sequence: CDR1 SGHAT, CDR2 FQNNGV. The length of the CDR3 is 16 residues. CDR3 sequence: CASSLVRVGWNTEAFF. CDR3 coding DNA: TGTGCCAGCAGCTTAGTCAGGGTTGGATGGAACACTGAAGCTTTCTTT.

The chain has TRBV28 and TRBJ2-5; 11 bases line up with TRBD2. The CDR3 is 17 amino acids. CDR1 is MDHEN, CDR2 SYDVKM, per germline. Trimming removed 9 bases from V and 1 base from J; junction bases left unmatched: 13. CDR3 bases: TGTGCCAGGCCCTTGCCTGTAACTAGCGGGAGCCAAGAGACCCAGTACTTC. Translating gives CARPLPVTSGSQETQYF.

This clone was picked up one time. The chain couples TRBV9 to TRBJ2-1; the D is unclear. CDR3 size: 13 residues. V was cut by 0 bases and J by 5 bases, with 6 bases left in between. Germline assignment: CDR1 SGDLS and CDR2 YYNGEE. The chain's CDR3 is CASSVVTDNEQFF. The CDR3 region has the DNA TGTGCCAGCAGCGTAGTTACTGACAATGAGCAGTTCTTC. The full variable domain, with the rest looked up from reference TRBV9 and TRBJ2-1, is DSGVTQTPKHLITATGQRVTLRCSPRSGDLSVYWYQQSLDQGLQFLIQYYNGEERAKGNILERFSAQQFPDLHSELNLSSLELGDSALYFCASSVVTDNEQFFGPGTRLTVL.

The chain carries TRBV6-1 and TRBJ2-3, with 7 bases identical to TRBD2. V was pared by 6 bases and J by 5 bases, with 8 bases of the junction left unmatched. CDR1 MNHNS and CDR2 SASEGT come from the germline V gene. The CDR3 is made up of 14 amino acids. The CDR3 reads CASRAYGGGDTQYF. DNA for the CDR3: TGTGCCAGCAGAGCTTACGGCGGGGGAGATACGCAGTATTTT.

V usage is TRBV29-1 and J usage is TRBJ2-7, with 9 bases that match TRBD2. After removal of 4 bases from V and 2 bases from J, the junction contained 9 bases not matched to a gene. The CDR3 has 15 residues. Per germline, CDR1 SQVTM and CDR2 ANQGSEA. The DNA of the CDR3 is TGCAGCGTTGTTTTCCCTAGCGGGGAAGCCTACGAGCAGTACTTC. Amino acids: CSVVFPSGEAYEQYF.

V and J are TRBV30 and TRBJ2-3, with 8 nucleotides matching TRBD2. CDR1 and CDR2 from the germline V gene are GTSNPN and SVGIG (reference sequence). Trimming cost V 1 base and J 11 bases; bases outside gene matches: 8. This CDR3 is 13 amino acids long. CDR3 coding DNA: TGTGCCTGGAGTGGAGCGGGAGAGTCTAAGCAGTATTTT. It yields the protein CAWSGAGESKQYF.